These 14 T cell receptor beta chains share one sample of origin, sequenced in a study of vaccination effects on CD4 cells after COVID-19. The table came from immunoSEQ multiplex PCR; TCRdb's copy has only in-frame clones and leaves some out. The sample shows around 75,000 clones, over 65% of them seen only once. These TCRs are of unknown antigen specificity. Expansion of antigen-specific CD4+ T cells with viral peptide pools was carried out by the ViraFEST assay before sequencing. When less than 13 days of culture had elapsed, CD4+ T cells were isolated. The individual was infected with SARS-CoV-2 between March and December 2020, as confirmed by PCR. This specimen consisted of CD4+ T cells from PBMCs cultured with HIV peptides, obtained before COVID-19 vaccination. Subset described: HIV-1 Nef peptide pool negative control/reference culture. Source of these receptors: a human donor who had a prior SARS-CoV-2 infection.

The chain combines TRBV7-3 with TRBJ2-1; D gene ambiguous. The CDR3 has 14 amino acids. V was clipped by 5 bases and J by 0 bases, with 8 bases between them. Germline CDR1 SGHTA, CDR2 FQGTGA. The CDR3 DNA sequence: TGTGCCAGCAGCAAGAGCTCCTCCTACAATGAGCAGTTCTTC. This sequence encodes CASSKSSSYNEQFF.

The chain carries TRBV11-2 and TRBJ1-6; D gene ambiguous. Trimming left V 3 bases short and J 8 bases short, with 14 bases between. The CDR3 has 15 amino acids. Germline CDR1 reads SGHAT; CDR2 reads FQNNGV. The CDR3 spells CASSLNRQADSPLHF. The CDR3 DNA reads TGTGCCAGCAGCTTGAACCGGCAGGCGGATTCACCCCTCCACTTT. Using reference TRBV11-2 and TRBJ1-6 for the parts outside the CDR3, the full variable domain is EAGVAQSPRYKIIEKRQSVAFWCNPISGHATLYWYQQILGQGPKLLIQFQNNGVVDDSQLPKDRFSAERLKGVDSTLKIQPAKLEDSAVYLCASSLNRQADSPLHFGNGTRLTVT.

The chain combines TRBV5-6 with TRBJ1-2; a weak D match, TRBD1 (5 bases). Trimming left V 4 bases short and J 2 bases short, with 9 bases between. Germline lookup yields CDR1 SGHDT and CDR2 YYEEEE. The CDR3 is 13 amino acids. CDR3 nucleotide sequence: TGTGCCAGCAGCCGGACACCGAACTATGGCTACACCTTC. Its translation is CASSRTPNYGYTF.

This chain uses TRBV5-4 with TRBJ2-3; the D is unclear. Germline V gene sequence: CDR1 SGHNT, CDR2 YYREEE (reference sequence). V lost 0 bases and J 0 bases, leaving 2 bases between the germline ends. This CDR3 has 13 amino acids. CDR3 sequence: CASSLDSTDTQYF. CDR3 sequence (DNA): TGTGCCAGCAGCTTGGACAGCACAGATACGCAGTATTTT. Drawing the rest from reference TRBV5-4 and TRBJ2-3, the complete variable domain is ETGVTQSPTHLIKTRGQQVTLRCSSQSGHNTVSWYQQALGQGPQFIFQYYREEENGRGNFPPRFSGLQFPNYSSELNVNALELDDSALYLCASSLDSTDTQYFGPGTRLTVL.

CDR3 region: CASSEPRNTQYF. The CDR3 DNA reads TGTGCCAGCAGTGAGCCCCGAAATACGCAGTATTTT. The chain uses TRBV2 and TRBJ2-3; D is unresolved. Germline V gene data show CDR1 as SNHLY and CDR2 as FYNNEI. The V and J ends lost 3 bases and 7 bases respectively, with 8 bases between them. CDR3 size: 12 residues.

The chain combines TRBV7-2 with TRBJ2-7; D is unresolved. Germline CDR1 reads SGHTA; CDR2 reads FQGNSA. The V end lost 4 bases, the J end lost 0 bases, and 16 bases lay between the germline ends. The CDR3 is 16 residues long. CDR3 sequence: CASSSRSAKSSYEQYF. CDR3 DNA: TGTGCCAGCAGCTCCAGATCGGCGAAGAGCTCCTACGAGCAGTACTTC.

The chain carries TRBV5-4 and TRBJ1-2; D is possibly TRBD1 (5 bases). The CDR3 runs 15 residues. Germline V lookup: CDR1 SGHNT, CDR2 YYREEE (reference sequence). Trimming removed 4 bases at V and 3 bases at J, with 16 bases between. The CDR3: CASSLGGSVDYGYTF. The CDR3 bases are TGTGCCAGCAGCCTTGGGGGTTCAGTAGACTATGGCTACACCTTC.

The chain links TRBV5-1 to TRBJ2-5; TRBD2 is a possible D gene (5 bases). CDR1 and CDR2 from the germline V gene are SGHRS and YFSETQ. Trimming removed 3 bases from V and 2 bases from J, with 11 bases in between. The length of the CDR3 is 14 residues. The CDR3 DNA follows: TGCGCCAGCAGCTCCGGGAACGCTCAAGAGACCCAGTACTTC. Translating gives CASSSGNAQETQYF.

V is TRBV6-2 or TRBV6-3 and J is TRBJ2-2; D gene unclear. The V gene lost 7 bases and the J gene lost 5 bases, with 14 bases spanning the gap. There are 14 residues in the CDR3. Germline V gene lookup returns CDR1 MNHEY and CDR2 SVGEGT. CDR3 bases: TGTGCCAGCAACCCCGGAGACGAGACCGGGGAGCTGTTTTTT. Translation gives CASNPGDETGELFF.

This clone has only a few counts. This chain uses TRBV5-1 with TRBJ2-5; tentatively, D is TRBD2 (6 bases). V lost 0 bases, J lost 4 bases, and 16 bases lay in between. CDR1 is SGHRS, CDR2 YFSETQ, per germline. The CDR3 length is 16 residues. In DNA, the CDR3 is TGCGCCAGCAGCTTGGCCGTTGGCGGGGATGGAGAGACCCAGTACTTC. Translated: CASSLAVGGDGETQYF.

This clone was picked up one time. The chain is built from TRBV9 and TRBJ1-3; possible D gene TRBD1, 6 bases. Trimming cost V 3 bases and J 2 bases, with 9 bases left between them. CDR1 is SGDLS, CDR2 YYNGEE, per germline. The CDR3 covers 14 residues. The CDR3 DNA follows: TGTGCCAGCAGCGCGGCAGGGGCTGGAAACACCATATATTTT. Protein product: CASSAAGAGNTIYF.

The chain has TRBV6-5 and TRBJ1-6; D might be TRBD1 (5 bases). The V gene lost 0 bases and the J gene lost 14 bases, with 14 bases spanning the gap. Looked up from germline, CDR1 is MNHEY and CDR2 is SVGAGI. The CDR3 consists of 14 residues. The CDR3 region is CASSYSTLGTSLHF. The CDR3 coding sequence is TGTGCCAGCAGTTACTCCACCCTCGGGACGTCCCTCCACTTT.

The V and J genes are TRBV11-3 and TRBJ2-3; maybe TRBD2 (6 bases). The CDR3 covers 16 residues. In germline, CDR1 is SGHNT, CDR2 YENEEA. V shed 4 bases and J shed 3 bases, with 17 bases lying between them. The CDR3 region is CASSSISGAGTDTQYF. Written as DNA, the CDR3 is TGTGCCAGCAGCTCGATTAGCGGTGCGGGTACAGATACGCAGTATTTT.

The rearrangement joins TRBV5-6 to TRBJ1-6; D unclear. The CDR3 length is 15 residues. Germline V gene sequence: CDR1 SGHDT, CDR2 YYEEEE. Trimming left V 0 bases short and J 7 bases short, with 11 bases between. The CDR3 here is CASSLGITANSPLHF. For the CDR3, the DNA is TGTGCCAGCAGCTTGGGTATTACAGCAAATTCACCCCTCCACTTT.